The T cell receptor (beta chain) described here comes from a study of shared clonotypes between healthy human individuals. The protocol was immunoSEQ multiplex PCR, while the TCRdb copy is restricted to in-frame clones and leaves out a portion. Counted here are roughly 700,000 clones, 90% occurring once; the ten biggest clones make up 34%. There are 15 residues in the CDR3. V was shortened by 7 bases and J by 6 bases, with 18 bases between the two germline ends. In germline, CDR1 is MNHEY, CDR2 SVGAGI. V usage is TRBV6-5 and J usage is TRBJ2-2, with a possible D match to TRBD1 (6 bases). Sequenced sample: memory CD8+ T cells from PBMCs. This sample's subset: CD45RO+ cells pooled with CCR7-negative TemRA cells. The source of this sequence is a man between 18 and 35 years old in good health. Some clones in this sample may be carry-over from other donors' samples. The CDR3 sequence: CASTKTGSDAGELFF. CDR3 sequence (DNA): TGTGCCAGCACCAAGACAGGCTCCGATGCCGGGGAGCTGTTTTTT.